This section outlines one T cell receptor beta chain sequence together with its context. V was shortened by 5 bases and J by 5 bases, with 16 bases between the two germline ends. The CDR3 has 14 residues. Looked up from germline, CDR1 is MNHEY and CDR2 is SVGAGI. Here immunoSEQ multiplex PCR was the method, and the copy in TCRdb shows in-frame clones only, minus some. The table has 68,000 or so clones, about nine tenths seen once. This specimen comes from a study of T cell responses to AZD1222 COVID-19 vaccine. Across the study: Analysis merged second doses at about 4 or about 12 weeks.

This specimen consisted of peripheral blood, obtained on day 0 of AZD1222 vaccination. The TCR comes from an adult in good health. V gene TRBV6-5 combines with J gene TRBJ2-7; weak D call: TRBD2 (6 bases). As DNA, the CDR3 is TGTGCCAGCAGTAAGGACTACCTAGTCCACGAGCAGTACTTC. Encoded protein: CASSKDYLVHEQYF.